This T cell receptor beta chain came from a study of T-cell reconstitution after alpha-beta-depleted transplantation in children. On this clonotype itself: Its antigen is unknown.

Study outcomes and limitations: Fresh T-cell production supplied most of the T-cell counts and diversity seen one year after transplant. Some patients' high day-60 TCRbeta diversity was traced to surviving recipient T cells and thymic progenitors.

It was with unique molecular identifiers that the TCRbeta library was prepared. Each CDR3 protein gets one entry after TCRdb re-called the PCR reads with MiXCR. The data show some 840,000 distinct CDR3 sequences, under 20% seen once. Germline V gene data show CDR1 as SGHKS and CDR2 as YYEKEE (reference sequence). The CDR3 has 14 residues. V was cut by 6 bases and J by 5 bases, with 17 bases left in between. The source material was PBMCs, mostly from graft donor cells, sampled 360 days after TCRalphabeta/CD19-depleted stem cell transplant. The chain carries TRBV5-5 and TRBJ2-5, with D hard to call. The clonotype comes from a male patient younger than 18 who had a stem cell transplant for acute lymphoblastic leukemia, so the T cells may come from the graft donor. The CDR3 here is CASTRSQNPETQYF. The CDR3 bases are TGTGCCAGCACGCGTAGCCAGAACCCGGAGACCCAGTACTTC.